One and the same sample provided the 10 T cell receptor beta chains below, sequenced in a study of blood T cells in healthy people across ages (dated by TCRdb to about 2015). The library relied on 5' RACE. The instrument was an Illumina HiSeq 2500. The second PCR ran for about 6 to 12 cycles and used a J-beta primer mix along with a sample-barcoded 5' primer. TCRdb reworked the public reads: Q25 trimming with fastp, MiXCR clone assembly, productive beta chains retained. Here each entry gathers all rows of one CDR3 protein and keeps the most common genes and DNA. The sample table contains just over 800,000 distinct CDR3 sequences; only one count was recorded for approximately 65% of them. In total, the top ten clones hold 28% of the sample. The sequencing input was blood. The receptors stem from a young man in good health.

About this clonotype itself: One end of the junction fails to match germline, which may point to a read error. The V gene is TRBV9, the J gene TRBJ2-1; weak D call: TRBD2 (5 bases). The germline gives CDR1 SGDLS, CDR2 YYNGEE. The CDR3 spans 14 residues. The CDR3 region has the DNA TGTGCCAACAGCGCGCCAACGGGGAGCAATGAGCAGTTCTTC. It yields the protein CANSAPTGSNEQFF. Based on the CDR3 plus reference TRBV9 and TRBJ2-1, the full variable domain is DSGVTQTPKHLITATGQRVTLRCSPRSGDLSVYWYQQSLDQGLQFLIQYYNGEERAKGNILERFSAQQFPDLHSELNLSSLELGDSALYFCANSAPTGSNEQFFGPGTRLTVL.

In its sample, this clonotype was seen a few times. The chain has TRBV29-1 and TRBJ2-6; no definite D call. V lost 5 bases and J lost 1, with 6 bases in between. This CDR3 spans 13 amino acids. Germline V gives CDR1 SQVTM, CDR2 ANQGSEA. As DNA, the CDR3 is TGCAGCGTTTGGGAATCTGGGGCCAACGTCCTGACTTTC. As protein: CSVWESGANVLTF. The full variable domain, its missing parts supplied by reference TRBV29-1 and TRBJ2-6, is SAVISQKPSRDICQRGTSLTIQCQVDSQVTMMFWYRQQPGQSLTLIATANQGSEATYESGFVIDKFPISRPNLTFSTLTVSNMSPEDSSIYLCSVWESGANVLTFGAGSRLTVL.

The chain has TRBV5-1 and TRBJ1-2, with 7 bases that match TRBD1. Germline values: CDR1 SGHRS, CDR2 YFSETQ. V shed 0 bases and J 4 bases; nucleotides not matched to a gene: 6. This CDR3 comprises 15 residues. CDR3 amino acids: CASSLDVTGSYGYTF. The CDR3, as DNA: TGCGCCAGCAGCTTGGATGTGACAGGGTCCTATGGCTACACCTTC. The whole variable domain, filled in from reference TRBV5-1 and TRBJ1-2, reads KAGVTQTPRYLIKTRGQQVTLSCSPISGHRSVSWYQQTPGQGLQFLFEYFSETQRNKGNFPGRFSGRQFSNSRSEMNVSTLELGDSALYLCASSLDVTGSYGYTFGSGTRLTVV.

V and J are TRBV20-1 and TRBJ2-7, with D tentatively TRBD2 (7 bases). Looked up from germline, CDR1 is DFQATT and CDR2 is SNEGSKA (reference sequence). V lost 5 bases, J lost 4 bases, and 15 bases lay in between. This CDR3 comprises 13 residues. CDR3: CSAQEGGPYEQYF. In DNA form, the CDR3 reads TGCAGTGCTCAGGAGGGGGGGCCGTACGAGCAGTACTTC.

This clonotype has only one observation. V is TRBV4-3 and J is TRBJ2-3, with 7 positions matching TRBD2. The CDR3 totals 16 residues. J lost 0 bases, V lost 2 bases, and 5 bases had no gene match. Germline values: CDR1 LGHNA, CDR2 YSLEER. The CDR3 loop reads CASSQKLAVSTDTQYF. CDR3 nucleotides: TGCGCCAGCAGCCAAAAGCTAGCGGTGAGCACAGATACGCAGTATTTT.

The gene calls are TRBV4-2 and TRBJ1-5; no clear D gene. V dropped 0 bases and J dropped 4 bases, with 16 bases sitting between them. CDR3 length equals 17 residues. Germline lookup yields CDR1 LGHNA and CDR2 YNFKEQ. In DNA, the CDR3 is TGTGCCAGCAGCCAAGATTTGGAGGGCCTAGGTAATCAGCCCCAGCATTTT. This gives the protein CASSQDLEGLGNQPQHF.

This clonotype was observed a single time. DNA for the CDR3: TGTGCCTGGGGGTCAGTGACCGGGGAGCTGTTTTTT. Its protein product is CAWGSVTGELFF. The chain uses TRBV30 and TRBJ2-2, with D hard to call. The V end was cut by 5 bases, the J end by 5 bases, with 9 bases between. The germline V gene encodes CDR1 GTSNPN and CDR2 SVGIG (reference sequence). This CDR3 is built from 12 residues.

This sequence joins TRBV6-5 and TRBJ1-5, with 7 nucleotides matching TRBD1. CDR1 and CDR2 (germline): MNHEY, SVGAGI. The junction had 21 bases not matched to a gene; V was cut back by 5 bases and J by 2 bases. The CDR3 has 20 amino acids. CDR3 residues: CASSISPRDRNTFRNQPQHF. CDR3 nucleotide sequence: TGTGCCAGCAGTATCTCGCCCCGGGACAGAAACACCTTTCGCAATCAGCCCCAGCATTTT.

This chain joins TRBV9 and TRBJ2-3, with 10 bases that match TRBD2. Germline V gives CDR1 SGDLS, CDR2 YYNGEE. Trimming took 4 bases from V and 1 from J; bases not matched to a gene: 6. The CDR3 contains 16 residues. CDR3 DNA: TGTGCCAGCAGCCCGGCCGGGACTAGCGGCACAGATACGCAGTATTTT. Encoded protein: CASSPAGTSGTDTQYF.

The chain uses TRBV9 and TRBJ2-4; D uncertain. The J call is doubtful: the DNA matches TRBJ2-7 better. Germline V gene sequence: CDR1 SGDLS, CDR2 YYNGEE. This CDR3 comprises 14 residues. The CDR3 DNA sequence: TGTGCCAGCAGCGCGGACCTTGGGTCCTACGAGCAGTACTTC. This translates into CASSADLGSYEQYF.